The rows below give T cell receptor beta chains drawn from one sample of a study of blood T cells in healthy people across ages. Each CDR3 protein gets one entry after TCRdb re-called the 5' RACE reads with MiXCR. The sample shows some 760,000 distinct CDR3 sequences, 20% to 25% of them seen only once. A further study also used this sample, focusing on T cells of mothers and their children.

Specimen: blood. Receptor source: a boy aged 10-17 years in good health. Each CDR3 is given with its conserved first and last residue.

j_call | v_call | cdr3_aa
TRBJ2-6 | TRBV13 | CASSLGTSISGANVLTF
TRBJ2-7 | TRBV3-1 | CASSHSGASYEQYF
TRBJ2-3 | TRBV14 | CASSYAQADTQYF
TRBJ2-5 | TRBV5-6 | CASSFQPEAQYF
TRBJ2-7 | TRBV15 | CATSRLNRGGYEQYF
TRBJ2-1 | TRBV2 | CASSSGTYNEQFF
TRBJ2-6 | TRBV5-1 | CASSLESGGAGANVLTF
TRBJ2-7 | TRBV27 | CGSGPGDAAAYEQYF
NA | TRBV3-1 | CASSRTLEPYEQYF
TRBJ2-5 | TRBV20-1 | CSARGSGLGTQYF
TRBJ2-6 | TRBV28 | CASKRQGPSGANVLTF
TRBJ1-1 | TRBV20-1 | CSARDIYTASTEAFF
TRBJ2-7 | TRBV27 | CASSLFQGDPYEQYF
TRBJ2-1 | TRBV4-1 | CASSQEVASYNEQFF
NA | TRBV20-1 | CSANRRDSFSYEQYF
TRBJ1-4 | TRBV5-1 | CASSLPGGQANEKLFF
TRBJ2-2 | TRBV30 | CAWEQNTGELFF
TRBJ2-5 | TRBV7-2 | CASSFNWGLGETQYF
TRBJ1-4 | TRBV20-1 | CSAGPYDEKLFF
TRBJ2-3 | TRBV18 | CASSPGQTDTQYF
NA | TRBV18 | CASSPWGDPYEQYF
TRBJ1-1 | TRBV7-8 | CASSSIGLVVGAFF
TRBJ1-4 | TRBV4-3 | CASSQEVFPGLNEKLFF